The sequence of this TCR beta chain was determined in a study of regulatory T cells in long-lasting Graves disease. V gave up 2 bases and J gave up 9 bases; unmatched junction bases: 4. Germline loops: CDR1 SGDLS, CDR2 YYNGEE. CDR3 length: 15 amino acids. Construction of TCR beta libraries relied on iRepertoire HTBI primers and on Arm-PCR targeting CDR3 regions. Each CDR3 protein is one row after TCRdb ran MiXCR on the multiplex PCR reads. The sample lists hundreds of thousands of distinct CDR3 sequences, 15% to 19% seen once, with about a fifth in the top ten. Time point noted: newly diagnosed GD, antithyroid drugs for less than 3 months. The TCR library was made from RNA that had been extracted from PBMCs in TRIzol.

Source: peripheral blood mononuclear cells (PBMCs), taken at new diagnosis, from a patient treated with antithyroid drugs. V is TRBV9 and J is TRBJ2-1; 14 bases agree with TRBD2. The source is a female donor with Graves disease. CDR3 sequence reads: CASSVPTSGGVEQFF. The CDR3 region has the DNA TGTGCCAGCAGCGTTCCGACTAGCGGGGGGGTTGAGCAGTTCTTC.